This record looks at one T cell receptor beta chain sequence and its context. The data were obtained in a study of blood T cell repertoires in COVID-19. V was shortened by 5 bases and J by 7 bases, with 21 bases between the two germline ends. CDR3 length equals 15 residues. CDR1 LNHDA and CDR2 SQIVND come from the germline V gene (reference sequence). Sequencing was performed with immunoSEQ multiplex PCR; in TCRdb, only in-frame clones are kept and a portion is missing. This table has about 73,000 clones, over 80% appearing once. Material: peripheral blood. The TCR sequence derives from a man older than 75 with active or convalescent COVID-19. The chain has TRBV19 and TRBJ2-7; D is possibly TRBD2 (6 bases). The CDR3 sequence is CASSSYIAAPGEQYF. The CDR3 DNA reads TGTGCCAGTAGTTCGTACATAGCGGCCCCGGGGGAGCAGTACTTC.